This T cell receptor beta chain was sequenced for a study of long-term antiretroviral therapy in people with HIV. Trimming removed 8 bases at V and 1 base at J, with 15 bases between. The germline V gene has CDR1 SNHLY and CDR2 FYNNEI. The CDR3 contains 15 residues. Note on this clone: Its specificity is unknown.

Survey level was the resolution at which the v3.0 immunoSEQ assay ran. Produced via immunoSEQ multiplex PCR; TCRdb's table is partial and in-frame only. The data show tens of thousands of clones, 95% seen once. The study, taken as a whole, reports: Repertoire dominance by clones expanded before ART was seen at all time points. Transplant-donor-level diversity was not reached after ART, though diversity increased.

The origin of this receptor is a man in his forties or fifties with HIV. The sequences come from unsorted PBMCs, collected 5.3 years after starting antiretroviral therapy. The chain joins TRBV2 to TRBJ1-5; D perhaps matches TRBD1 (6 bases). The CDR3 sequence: CASGGGGSSNQPQHF. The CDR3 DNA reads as TGTGCCAGCGGGGGAGGGGGATCCAGCAATCAGCCCCAGCATTTT.